The sequence of this T cell receptor beta chain was determined in a study of beta chain features in type 1 diabetes. One heparinised draw, averaging roughly 0.12 L, was taken per donor. Sorting with CD45RO/CCR7/CD25/CD127/CD95/CD27 yielded naive, central memory, regulatory and stem-like memory CD4+ cells. The study reverse transcribed the entire isolated RNA, so it sequenced expressed TCRB transcripts. Libraries were prepared by immunoSEQ multiplex PCR; TCRdb keeps only in-frame clonotypes and omits some of them. The data hold some 330,000 clones, with approximately 11% observed a single time. This clone has more than one count but fewer than ten. Its antigen is unidentified. Study-wide points: Within each of all four CD4+ subsets, Type 1 diabetes patients had TCRB CDR3s that were moderately but significantly shorter. Patients showed naive, central memory and Treg TCRB repertoires that appeared more similar than those of healthy donors.

Sample: naive CD4+ T cells from blood. The sequence was collected from a woman between 25 and 40 years old in good health.

DNA of the CDR3: TGCGCCAGCAGCCGGACTAGCGGGCCTACTCCAGATACGCAGTATTTT. Translating it yields CASSRTSGPTPDTQYF. The rearrangement links TRBV5-1 to TRBJ2-3; 11 bases fit TRBD2. Looked up from germline, CDR1 is SGHRS and CDR2 is YFSETQ. V trimming: 4 bases; J trimming: 4 bases; junction bases outside the gene matches: 8. The CDR3 is 16 amino acids.